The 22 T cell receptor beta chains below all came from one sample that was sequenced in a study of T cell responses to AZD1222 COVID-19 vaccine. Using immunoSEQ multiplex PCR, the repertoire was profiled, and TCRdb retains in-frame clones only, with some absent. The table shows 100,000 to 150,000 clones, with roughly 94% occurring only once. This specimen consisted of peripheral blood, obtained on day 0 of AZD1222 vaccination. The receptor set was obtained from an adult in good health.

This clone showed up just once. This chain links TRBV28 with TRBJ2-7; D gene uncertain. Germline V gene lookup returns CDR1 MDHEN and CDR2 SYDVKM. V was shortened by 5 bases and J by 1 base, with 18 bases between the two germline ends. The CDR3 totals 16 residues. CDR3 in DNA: TGTGCCAGCAGTCCTCCAGGTGGGATTATATCCTACGAGCAGTACTTC. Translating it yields CASSPPGGIISYEQYF.

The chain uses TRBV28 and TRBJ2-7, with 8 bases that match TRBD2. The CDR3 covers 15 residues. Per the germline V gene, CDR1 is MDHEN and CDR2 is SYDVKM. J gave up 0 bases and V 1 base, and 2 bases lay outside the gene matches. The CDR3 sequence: CASSLSSGPSYEQYF. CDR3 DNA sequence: TGTGCCAGCAGTTTATCTAGCGGGCCCTCCTACGAGCAGTACTTC.

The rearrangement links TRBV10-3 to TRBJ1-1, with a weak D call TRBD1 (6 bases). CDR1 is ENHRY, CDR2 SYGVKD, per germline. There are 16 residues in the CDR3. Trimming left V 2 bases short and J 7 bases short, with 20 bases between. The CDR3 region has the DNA TGTGCCATCAGTGAGCCGCCGGGACAAGGACGTATTGAAGCTTTCTTT. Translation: CAISEPPGQGRIEAFF.

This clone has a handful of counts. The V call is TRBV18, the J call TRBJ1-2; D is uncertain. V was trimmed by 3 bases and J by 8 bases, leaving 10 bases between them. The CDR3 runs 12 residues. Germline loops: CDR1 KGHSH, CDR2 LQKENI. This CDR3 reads CASSPNVGGYTF. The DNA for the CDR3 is TGTGCCAGCTCACCCAACGTTGGGGGCTACACCTTC.

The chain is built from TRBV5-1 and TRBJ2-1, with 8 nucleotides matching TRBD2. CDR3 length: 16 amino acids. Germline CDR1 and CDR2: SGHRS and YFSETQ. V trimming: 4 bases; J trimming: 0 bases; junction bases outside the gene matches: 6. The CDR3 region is CASSRVAGNSYNEQFF. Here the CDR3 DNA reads TGCGCCAGCAGCAGAGTAGCGGGAAACTCCTACAATGAGCAGTTCTTC.

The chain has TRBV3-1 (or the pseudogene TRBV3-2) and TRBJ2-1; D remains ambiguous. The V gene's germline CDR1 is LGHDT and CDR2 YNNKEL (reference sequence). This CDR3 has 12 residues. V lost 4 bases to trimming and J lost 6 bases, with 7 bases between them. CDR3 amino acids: CASSPYGNEQFF. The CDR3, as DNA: TGTGCCAGCAGCCCCTATGGCAATGAGCAGTTCTTC.

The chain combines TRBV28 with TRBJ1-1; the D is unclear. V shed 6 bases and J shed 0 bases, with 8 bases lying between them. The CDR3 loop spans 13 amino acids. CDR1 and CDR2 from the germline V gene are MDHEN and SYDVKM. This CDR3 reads CASRVTVNTEAFF. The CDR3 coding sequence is TGTGCCAGCAGGGTTACAGTGAACACTGAAGCTTTCTTT.

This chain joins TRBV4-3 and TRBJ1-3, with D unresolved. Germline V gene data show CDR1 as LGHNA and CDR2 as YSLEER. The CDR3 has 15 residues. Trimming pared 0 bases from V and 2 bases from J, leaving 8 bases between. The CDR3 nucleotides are TGCGCCAGCAGCCAAGATCGGGCTGCTGGAAACACCATATATTTT. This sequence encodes CASSQDRAAGNTIYF.

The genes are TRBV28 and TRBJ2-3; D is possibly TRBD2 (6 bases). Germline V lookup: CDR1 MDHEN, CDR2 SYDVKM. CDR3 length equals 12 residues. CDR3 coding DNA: TGTGCGGTAGGGGCGGGGACAGATACGCAGTATTTT. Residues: CAVGAGTDTQYF.

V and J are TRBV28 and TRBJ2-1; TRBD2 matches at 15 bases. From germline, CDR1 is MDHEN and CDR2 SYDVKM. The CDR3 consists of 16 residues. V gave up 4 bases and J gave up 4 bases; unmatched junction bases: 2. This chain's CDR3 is CASSSGLAGGYNEQFF. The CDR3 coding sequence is TGTGCCAGCAGTTCCGGACTAGCGGGAGGGTACAATGAGCAGTTCTTC.

The CDR3, as DNA: TGTGCCAGCAGCCAAGGACTAGCGGACCTCACAGATACGCAGTATTTT. This encodes CASSQGLADLTDTQYF. The V call is TRBV3-1 (or the pseudogene TRBV3-2), the J call TRBJ2-3; 9 nucleotides line up with TRBD2. V gave up 1 base and J gave up 2 bases; unmatched junction bases: 4. Germline loops: CDR1 LGHDT, CDR2 YNNKEL (reference sequence). CDR3 size: 16 residues.

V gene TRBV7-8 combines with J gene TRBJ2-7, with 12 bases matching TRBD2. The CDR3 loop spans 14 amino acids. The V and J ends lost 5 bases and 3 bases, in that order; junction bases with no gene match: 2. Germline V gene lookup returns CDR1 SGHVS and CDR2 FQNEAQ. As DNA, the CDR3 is TGTGCCAGCAGCGGACTAGCGGGACTCTACGAGCAGTACTTC. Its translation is CASSGLAGLYEQYF.

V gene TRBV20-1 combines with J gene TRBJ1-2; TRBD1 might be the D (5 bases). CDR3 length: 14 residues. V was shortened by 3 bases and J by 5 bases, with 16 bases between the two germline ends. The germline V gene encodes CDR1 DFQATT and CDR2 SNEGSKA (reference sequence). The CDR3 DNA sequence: TGCAGTGCTAGTCGGCAGGGTGGGAGTTATGGCTACACCTTC. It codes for CSASRQGGSYGYTF.

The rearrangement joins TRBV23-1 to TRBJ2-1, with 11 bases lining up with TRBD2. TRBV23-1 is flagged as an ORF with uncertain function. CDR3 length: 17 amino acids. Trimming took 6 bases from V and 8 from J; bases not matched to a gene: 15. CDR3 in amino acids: CASSPLQLAGDVYEQFF. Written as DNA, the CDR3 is TGCGCCAGCAGCCCCCTACAACTAGCGGGAGATGTGTATGAGCAGTTCTTC.

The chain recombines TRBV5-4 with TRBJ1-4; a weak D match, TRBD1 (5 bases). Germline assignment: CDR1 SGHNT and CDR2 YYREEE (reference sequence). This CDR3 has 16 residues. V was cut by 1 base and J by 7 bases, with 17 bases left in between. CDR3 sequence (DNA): TGTGCCAGCAGCTTGATTGGGAGGCAGGGAGTTGAAAAACTGTTTTTT. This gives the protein CASSLIGRQGVEKLFF.

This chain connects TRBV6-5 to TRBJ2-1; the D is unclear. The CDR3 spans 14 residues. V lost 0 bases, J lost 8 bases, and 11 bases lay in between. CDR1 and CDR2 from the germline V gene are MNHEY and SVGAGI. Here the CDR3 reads CASSYSIVTHEQFF. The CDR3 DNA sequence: TGTGCCAGCAGTTACTCGATAGTGACGCATGAGCAGTTCTTC.

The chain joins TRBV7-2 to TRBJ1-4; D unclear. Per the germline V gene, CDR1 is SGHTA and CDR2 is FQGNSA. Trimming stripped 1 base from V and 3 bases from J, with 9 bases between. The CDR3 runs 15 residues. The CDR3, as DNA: TGTGCCAGCAGCTTAGACGCGGCCGCTAATGAAAAACTGTTTTTT. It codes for CASSLDAAANEKLFF.

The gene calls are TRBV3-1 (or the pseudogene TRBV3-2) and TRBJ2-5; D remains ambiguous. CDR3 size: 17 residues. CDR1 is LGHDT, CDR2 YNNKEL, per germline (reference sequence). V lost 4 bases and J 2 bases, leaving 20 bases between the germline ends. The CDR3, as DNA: TGTGCCAGCAGCCGCGGTCTGTTAGGGCCGCTTCAAGAGACCCAGTACTTC. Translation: CASSRGLLGPLQETQYF.

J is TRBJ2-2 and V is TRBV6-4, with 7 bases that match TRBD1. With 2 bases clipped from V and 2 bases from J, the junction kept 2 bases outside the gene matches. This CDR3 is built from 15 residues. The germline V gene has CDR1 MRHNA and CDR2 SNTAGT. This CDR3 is CASSDGDRNTGELFF. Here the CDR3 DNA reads TGTGCCAGCAGTGACGGGGACAGAAACACCGGGGAGCTGTTTTTT.

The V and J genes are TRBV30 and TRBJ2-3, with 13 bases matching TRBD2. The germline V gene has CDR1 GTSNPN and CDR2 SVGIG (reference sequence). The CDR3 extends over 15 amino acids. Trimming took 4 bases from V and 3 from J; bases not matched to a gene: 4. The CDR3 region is CAWKGLAGVTDTQYF. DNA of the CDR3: TGTGCCTGGAAAGGACTAGCGGGAGTTACAGATACGCAGTATTTT.

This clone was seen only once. CDR3 bases: TGCGCCAGCAGTGACTCTAGCGGGAGGGCCCGGAATGAGCAGTTCTTC. Protein product: CASSDSSGRARNEQFF. The chain recombines TRBV10-1 with TRBJ2-1; 12 nucleotides line up with TRBD2. The CDR3 is made up of 16 amino acids. The germline gives CDR1 WNHNN, CDR2 SYGVQD (reference sequence). Trimming cost V 3 bases and J 7 bases; bases outside gene matches: 7.

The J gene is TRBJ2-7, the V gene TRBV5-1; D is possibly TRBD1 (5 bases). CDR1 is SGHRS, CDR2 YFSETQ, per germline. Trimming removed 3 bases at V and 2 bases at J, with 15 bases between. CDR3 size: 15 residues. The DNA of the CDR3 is TGCGCCAGCAGCTCAACTCAGGGTGGGGCCTACGAGCAGTACTTC. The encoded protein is CASSSTQGGAYEQYF.